This entry lists 24 T cell receptor beta chains sequenced from one sample in a study of cytomegalovirus exposure and HLA in healthy donors. 60 Vbeta and 13 Jbeta primers were used in PCR. Clones were sequenced by immunoSEQ multiplex PCR, and TCRdb holds only the in-frame ones, with some missing. This sample has about 110,000 clones; roughly 75% occur once, and the top ten carry 2.5%. The specimen was PBMCs. Receptor source: a man aged 35-49 years in good health and CMV-seronegative.

The chain joins TRBV7-2 to TRBJ2-5; 13 bases align to TRBD2. Germline V gene lookup returns CDR1 SGHTA and CDR2 FQGNSA. CDR3 length: 16 amino acids. V lost 5 bases and J lost 9; bases outside the gene matches: 12. CDR3 residues: CASSLRLAGGREAQYF. The DNA of the CDR3 is TGTGCCAGCAGCCTCAGACTAGCGGGGGGTCGGGAGGCCCAGTACTTC.

This chain uses TRBV5-4 with TRBJ2-5; 11 bases map to TRBD2. The germline V gene has CDR1 SGHNT and CDR2 YYREEE (reference sequence). The CDR3 is made up of 17 amino acids. After removal of 4 bases from V and 1 base from J, the junction contained 9 bases not matched to a gene. CDR3 residues: CASSRGTSGLAQETQYF. CDR3 in DNA: TGTGCCAGCAGCCGAGGGACTAGCGGTCTCGCCCAAGAGACCCAGTACTTC.

The rearrangement uses TRBV7-8 and TRBJ2-7; 7 bases line up with TRBD2. CDR1 and CDR2 from the germline V gene are SGHVS and FQNEAQ. Trimming cost V 1 base and J 2 bases; bases outside gene matches: 5. CDR3 size: 15 residues. Here the CDR3 reads CASSLVSGGAYEQYF. The CDR3 DNA sequence: TGTGCCAGCAGCTTAGTTTCGGGGGGAGCCTACGAGCAGTACTTC.

V usage is TRBV6-1 and J usage is TRBJ1-2, with 8 bases aligning to TRBD1. Germline V gene sequence: CDR1 MNHNS, CDR2 SASEGT. Unmatched junction bases numbered 9, after V lost 2 bases and J lost 4 bases. This CDR3 has 16 amino acids. CDR3 in DNA: TGTGCCAGCAGTGAATTGGGGACAGGAGTTCTCTATGGCTACACCTTC. Translated: CASSELGTGVLYGYTF.

The chain has TRBV19 and TRBJ1-6; a possible D gene is TRBD1 (6 bases). The CDR3 covers 15 residues. The germline V gene has CDR1 LNHDA and CDR2 SQIVND (reference sequence). Trimming stripped 5 bases from V and 10 bases from J, with 18 bases between. CDR3 in amino acids: CASSRRTARLSPLHF. The DNA of the CDR3 is TGTGCCAGTAGTCGACGGACAGCCAGACTCTCACCCCTCCACTTT.

V usage is TRBV9 and J usage is TRBJ2-3, with 7 bases lining up with TRBD2. The V and J ends lost 0 bases and 5 bases, in that order; junction bases with no gene match: 6. This CDR3 region has 15 residues. From germline, CDR1 is SGDLS and CDR2 YYNGEE. CDR3 nucleotides: TGTGCCAGCAGCGTAGCTTGGGAGGGCGTAGATACGCAGTATTTT. Protein sequence: CASSVAWEGVDTQYF.

The V call is TRBV5-4, the J call TRBJ2-4; D may be TRBD1 (6 bases). The V and J ends lost 2 bases and 6 bases respectively, with 12 bases between them. CDR1 is SGHNT and CDR2 is YYREEE in the germline V gene (reference sequence). This CDR3 is 14 amino acids long. The CDR3 loop reads CASSFVDSSNIQYF. The CDR3 DNA is TGTGCCAGCAGCTTTGTGGACAGTTCAAACATTCAGTACTTC.

The chain joins TRBV7-2 to TRBJ2-1, with D perhaps matching TRBD2 (6 bases). Trimming took 4 bases from V and 1 from J, leaving 14 bases between them. Per germline, CDR1 SGHTA and CDR2 FQGNSA. The CDR3 length is 16 residues. This CDR3 reads CASSSGGTSSYNEQFF. The CDR3 coding sequence is TGTGCCAGCAGCTCTGGCGGGACTTCGTCCTACAATGAGCAGTTCTTC. The full variable domain, its missing parts supplied by reference TRBV7-2 and TRBJ2-1, is GAGVSQSPSNKVTEKGKDVELRCDPISGHTALYWYRQSLGQGLEFLIYFQGNSAPDKSGLPSDRFSAERTGGSVSTLTIQRTQQEDSAVYLCASSSGGTSSYNEQFFGPGTRLTVL.

The CDR3 is CASSQDSANYGYTF. The DNA for the CDR3 is TGCGCCAGCAGCCAAGACAGTGCTAACTATGGCTACACCTTC. V usage is TRBV4-1 and J usage is TRBJ1-2; no firm D call. The CDR3 loop spans 14 amino acids. Germline V lookup: CDR1 MGHRA, CDR2 YSYEKL. V shed 0 bases and J shed 0 bases, with 5 bases lying between them.

The chain joins TRBV27 to TRBJ2-7, with 11 bases that match TRBD2. Germline V gene data show CDR1 as MNHEY and CDR2 as SMNVEV (reference sequence). The CDR3 sequence is 15 residues long. The junction had 4 bases not matched to a gene; V was cut back by 4 bases and J by 2 bases. CDR3 sequence (DNA): TGTGCCAGCAGTTCCATTAGCGGGGGGGCCTACGAGCAGTACTTC. This sequence encodes CASSSISGGAYEQYF.

The V call is TRBV7-2, the J call TRBJ2-1, with D maybe TRBD2 (6 bases). CDR1 and CDR2 (germline): SGHTA, FQGNSA. Trimming shortened V by 5 bases and J by 9 bases, and 17 bases separated the two germline ends. The CDR3 runs to 14 residues. The CDR3 protein is CASSPRAGSGEQFF. DNA for the CDR3: TGTGCCAGCAGCCCCCGTGCGGGGTCTGGTGAGCAGTTCTTC.

The genes are TRBV7-6 and TRBJ2-3; 10 bases are a match to TRBD2. V lost 2 bases and J lost 2; bases outside the gene matches: 4. Per germline, CDR1 SGHVS and CDR2 FNYEAQ. This CDR3 region has 16 residues. The CDR3 loop reads CASSLPSGGDTDTQYF. In DNA, the CDR3 is TGTGCCAGCAGCTTACCGAGCGGGGGGGACACAGATACGCAGTATTTT.

The table lists this clone with a few counts. This chain links TRBV5-1 with TRBJ2-7, with 8 bases fitting TRBD1. The junction had 9 bases not matched to a gene; V was cut back by 4 bases and J by 3 bases. Germline V lookup: CDR1 SGHRS, CDR2 YFSETQ. This CDR3 is built from 15 residues. The CDR3 here is CASSLGQGSHYEQYF. The CDR3, as DNA: TGCGCCAGCAGCCTCGGACAGGGCTCCCACTACGAGCAGTACTTC. The full variable domain, completed using reference TRBV5-1 and TRBJ2-7, is KAGVTQTPRYLIKTRGQQVTLSCSPISGHRSVSWYQQTPGQGLQFLFEYFSETQRNKGNFPGRFSGRQFSNSRSEMNVSTLELGDSALYLCASSLGQGSHYEQYFGPGTRLTVT.

The chain joins TRBV10-1 to TRBJ1-4; D gene uncertain. Trimming took 0 bases from V and 6 from J, leaving 5 bases between them. CDR1 is WNHNN, CDR2 SYGVQD, per germline (reference sequence). This CDR3 is built from 13 residues. CDR3 loop: CASSESGDEKLFF. CDR3 DNA sequence: TGCGCCAGCAGTGAGTCTGGAGATGAAAAACTGTTTTTT.

The rearrangement joins TRBV7-9 to TRBJ1-2; TRBD1 aligns across 7 bases. CDR3 length: 13 amino acids. Germline V CDR1 and CDR2: SEHNR, FQNEAQ (reference sequence). The junction had 5 bases not matched to a gene; V was cut back by 5 bases and J by 5 bases. The DNA of the CDR3 is TGTGCCAGCAGCCTCGGACAGGAGTATGGCTACACCTTC. This translates into CASSLGQEYGYTF.

This chain connects TRBV6-1 to TRBJ2-7; perhaps TRBD2 as D (5 bases). The CDR3 covers 15 residues. Germline CDR1 is MNHNS and CDR2 is SASEGT. V lost 1 base and J 3 bases, leaving 13 bases between the germline ends. The CDR3 sequence: CASSEGLAIYYEQYF. The CDR3 coding sequence is TGTGCCAGCAGTGAAGGCCTAGCTATATACTACGAGCAGTACTTC.

This clone appeared a single time. One junction end disagrees with the germline gene, perhaps due to a read error. The chain employs TRBV7-9 and TRBJ2-7; D not certain. Germline V CDR1 and CDR2: SEHNR, FQNEAQ (reference sequence). The CDR3 runs to 13 residues. This CDR3 reads CSSSYGNSYEQYF. The CDR3 DNA reads as TGTTCCAGCAGCTACGGTAACTCCTACGAGCAGTACTTC.

This clone has a handful of counts. The CDR3 DNA is TGTGCCAGCAGTTCGCGGGGGGCGGTCACTGAAGCTTTCTTT. Translating it yields CASSSRGAVTEAFF. The V gene is TRBV28, the J gene TRBJ1-1; maybe TRBD1 (6 bases). Germline CDR1 reads MDHEN; CDR2 reads SYDVKM. This CDR3 region has 14 residues. With 4 bases removed from V and 4 bases from J, the gap between germline ends came to 13 bases.

In DNA form, the CDR3 reads TGTGCCAGCAGCTTTTGGCAGGGGAGGGCAGATACGCAGTATTTT. Translated, it gives CASSFWQGRADTQYF. The rearrangement links TRBV7-9 to TRBJ2-3, with D possibly TRBD2 on 7 matching bases. Germline CDR1 SEHNR, CDR2 FQNEAQ (reference sequence). There are 15 residues in the CDR3. The ends were cut back, 3 bases at V and 4 bases at J, with 14 bases in the middle.

This clone was observed once. The V call is TRBV6-6, the J call TRBJ1-4; D might be TRBD1 (5 bases). The V end was cut by 6 bases, the J end by 2 bases, with 10 bases between. The CDR3 loop spans 14 amino acids. Looked up from germline, CDR1 is MNHNY and CDR2 is SVGAGI (reference sequence). CDR3 sequence reads: CASSLDSTNEKLFF. In DNA form, the CDR3 reads TGTGCCAGCAGCCTCGACAGCACTAATGAAAAACTGTTTTTT.

The rearrangement uses TRBV5-6 and TRBJ2-3; 7 nucleotides match TRBD2. The V gene's germline CDR1 is SGHDT and CDR2 YYEEEE. V shed 0 bases and J 2 bases; nucleotides not matched to a gene: 6. The CDR3 runs 16 residues. CDR3 loop: CASSLVGLLATDTQYF. Here the CDR3 DNA reads TGTGCCAGCAGCTTGGTGGGACTACTTGCCACAGATACGCAGTATTTT. The whole variable domain, filled in from reference TRBV5-6 and TRBJ2-3, reads DAGVTQSPTHLIKTRGQQVTLRCSPKSGHDTVSWYQQALGQGPQFIFQYYEEEERQRGNFPDRFSGHQFPNYSSELNVNALLLGDSALYLCASSLVGLLATDTQYFGPGTRLTVL.

J is TRBJ1-2 and V is TRBV6-6; 10 nucleotides agree with TRBD1. Germline lookup yields CDR1 MNHNY and CDR2 SVGAGI (reference sequence). The CDR3 consists of 14 residues. V shed 6 bases, J shed 2 bases, and the junction held 3 bases outside the gene matches. CDR3 DNA sequence: TGTGCCAGCAGAAAGGGACAGGGGAACTATGGCTACACCTTC. This codes for CASRKGQGNYGYTF.

This chain uses TRBV7-9 with TRBJ2-7; 9 nucleotides match TRBD1. From germline, CDR1 is SEHNR and CDR2 FQNEAQ (reference sequence). The CDR3 covers 13 residues. The junction had 6 bases not matched to a gene; V was cut back by 6 bases and J by 6 bases. CDR3: CASRPRDRAEQYF. The CDR3 DNA reads TGTGCCAGCAGACCGCGGGACAGGGCCGAGCAGTACTTC. Complete variable domain (other parts from reference TRBV7-9 and TRBJ2-7): DTGVSQNPRHKITKRGQNVTFRCDPISEHNRLYWYRQTLGQGPEFLTYFQNEAQLEKSRLLSDRFSAERPKGSFSTLEIQRTEQGDSAMYLCASRPRDRAEQYFGPGTRLTVT.

This clone was found a few times. V usage is TRBV4-1 and J usage is TRBJ1-6, with unresolved D. Trimming removed 3 bases at V and 9 bases at J, with 21 bases between. Germline V gene sequence: CDR1 MGHRA, CDR2 YSYEKL. This CDR3 has 17 amino acids. CDR3 in DNA: TGCGCCAGCAGCCACCCAGCCAAAAGGATTGCGGGTTCACCCCTCCACTTT. The encoded protein is CASSHPAKRIAGSPLHF.